The sequence of this T cell receptor beta chain was determined in a study of cytomegalovirus exposure and HLA in healthy donors. The wider study: The platform used for the 120 or so validation repertoires matched that of the roughly 700 first-cohort repertoires, a later analysis reported. Notes on the study in general: Among TCR sequences, most were rare, though some public TCRs appeared in many donors. The finding came from a later analysis; first-cohort TCR clusters tended to co-occur in the roughly 110 validation repertoires.

On this clone itself: As yet, its antigen is unknown.

Generated by immunoSEQ multiplex PCR, the TCRdb table keeps only in-frame clones and is missing some. The sample includes about 140,000 clones, 82% of them seen just once. The CDR3 has 15 amino acids. Germline V CDR1 and CDR2: SEHNR, FQNEAQ (reference sequence). J lost 6 bases, V lost 6 bases, and 8 bases had no gene match. The material sequenced was PBMCs. The TCR comes from a man aged 30 to 39 in good health and CMV-seropositive. This chain connects TRBV7-9 to TRBJ1-2, with 12 bases lining up with TRBD1. CDR3 DNA sequence: TGTGCCAGCAGACAGGCAGGGACAGGGGGCAATGGCTACACCTTC. Amino acid sequence: CASRQAGTGGNGYTF.